This paragraph reports one T cell receptor beta chain. Which antigen it targets is not known. No much larger clonotype is one base removed from it; base qualities were not supplied. The entry originates in a study of cytomegalovirus exposure and HLA in healthy donors (dated by TCRdb to 2016 to 2017). About the study as a whole: In an earlier analysis of 550 to 750 of the donors, 250 to 350 Gb of sequence data and 100 million or so unique TCR beta sequences from 180 million or so T cells were reported. The study profiled the T cell repertoires of 500 to 800 subjects by immunosequencing and related them to cytomegalovirus serostatus. The aim of the study was to test whether cataloging public T cell receptors could identify signatures of past pathogen exposure. A later analysis re-examined previously published TCR beta repertoires from roughly 650 donors and added high-resolution HLA genotyping to investigate patterns of TCR occurrence. Typing coverage varied by locus: about 620-640 donors for A, B, C, DRB1 and DQB1; approximately 520 for DQA1; about 570 for DPA1; approximately 450 for DPB1. In a later genetic analysis, genome-wide SNP genotypes for about three fifths of the roughly 670 donors were used, and that subset was treated as a discovery cohort. The study combined high-throughput TCR immunosequencing, statistical association of individual TCRs with disease status, and machine learning to predict cytomegalovirus infection status. All discovery cohort repertoires had been generated on a single sequencing platform. Class I and class II HLA loci were covered by the typing at four-digit resolution. A separate validation cohort of more than 100 different subjects was used in addition to the 666-subject first cohort. Donor age, sex, ethnicity and CMV serostatus were collected together with the repertoire data. Of the 398 genotyped donors, about 84% fell in the genetic ancestry cluster associated with self-reported Caucasian donors. A handful of DR-DQ haplotypes were handled as single units for association and clustering because linkage in the cohort was strong. An earlier analysis of roughly 580 of the donors used high-throughput TCR beta sequencing to judge whether each TCR beta V gene segment behaved as functional or pseudogenic. Rather than drawing on any new phenotypic data, the later analysis identified candidate immune exposures from TCR beta sequences and the way those sequences occurred across donors. An early release that covered approximately 600 HLA-typed donors contained approximately 300 gigabases of sequencing data and about 93 million unique TCR sequences. Across approximately 420 genotyped donors of the cohort, an average of roughly 250,000 unique TCR beta nucleotide sequences per donor were sequenced, and around 19% of those sequences were non-productive. The paper as a whole reports these results and caveats: In a later analysis, the rate of TCR association differed among HLA loci, with DRB1 alleles having the most associated TCRs and HLA-C alleles having the fewest. In both the original and validation cohorts, the classifier was reported to diagnose cytomegalovirus status with high specificity and sensitivity. Correlated functional status among segregating V segments might be attributable to linkage disequilibrium, but an unknown experimental factor could not be ruled out. An association between a missense DCLRE1C variant and V-gene and J-gene trimming of TCR beta chains was found in a later genetic analysis and replicated in an independent cohort. The authors suggested that the approach could potentially be extended to other disease states and immunological phenotypes. Because HLA typing was missing for some donors at each locus, association tests included only the typed subset. Because counts were too low, under 20 rarely observed V segments, including chromosome 9 orphons, were left out of the earlier analysis of some 640 of the donors. Specific HLA alleles were associated with around 18,000 TCR beta sequences at a false discovery rate of 0.05 in a later analysis. A further reported finding was that TCR beta sequences accurately predicted the HLA-A and HLA-B alleles for most subjects in the first cohort. The study listed 164 TCR beta chains as associated with cytomegalovirus. In an earlier analysis of 587 of the donors, most TCR beta V segments appeared in productive rearrangements about 87% or about 30% of the time, broadly matching IMGT annotations. A group of highly shared sequence variants was considered likely to be a technical artifact of the sequencing pipeline. A later analysis found that most CMV-associated TCR beta chains appeared HLA-restricted, with HLA associations seemingly driven largely by CMV exposure. A later analysis found that HLA-associated TCR beta chains were more clonally expanded and had lower generation probabilities than equally common non-associated chains. A later analysis reported that several top co-occurrence clusters appeared linked to parvovirus B19, influenza, CMV and Epstein-Barr virus. According to a later genetic analysis, donors in an Asian-associated ancestry cluster had fewer N-insertions in productive TCRs than the roughly 700-donor mean. Sequencing depth was assumed to be roughly uniform across donors in the presence/absence analyses, though that assumption may not hold. Most TCR sequences were observed very rarely across donors, whereas some public TCRs were present in many individuals. When HLA alleles, especially DR and DQ, strongly co-occurred, attributing TCR associations to individual alleles was difficult. In vitro tests confirmed that a few of the cytomegalovirus-associated TCR beta chains recognize cytomegalovirus antigens. Only TCR beta chains were sequenced in this cohort, and the absence of alpha or paired-chain data limited detectable features. For the cohort, immune exposure information was limited to CMV serostatus.

The cohort was made up of 666 healthy bone marrow donors. At the time of sampling, every cohort member was nominally healthy, though immune exposures that went unrecorded were likely present. The donor was CMV seropositive and was included in the group of 250 to 300 seropositive cohort members. A peripheral blood sample was provided by each donor, and peripheral blood mononuclear cells were used for TCR beta sequencing. Genomic DNA was extracted from the blood cell samples with the Qiagen DNeasy Blood Extraction Kit. Library prep was done by the immunoSEQ multiplex PCR assay. The multiplex PCR relied on a mix of 60 forward primers for TCR Vbeta segments and 13 reverse primers for TCR Jbeta segments. A multiplex PCR assay on genomic DNA amplified the CDR3 region of rearranged TCR beta genes. Amplified TCR beta libraries were sequenced as 87-base-pair reads on the Illumina HiSeq System. On the authors' methods: Across the roughly 670 repertoires, a later analysis counted 60 million to 90 million unique TCR beta chains, 8.5 million to 12 million of which were shared by at least two donors. A nearest-neighbor algorithm error-corrected the raw reads and collapsed the reads into unique sequences, merging closely related sequences to remove PCR and sequencing errors. Alignment of CDR3 sequences to IMGT reference sequences was used to assign V, D and J gene segments. Each retained sequence needed at least a six-nucleotide match to both a V gene segment and a J gene segment. Rearrangements were called productive when the CDR3 lacked stop codons and stayed in frame with V and J; all others were non-productive. Following IMGT convention, CDR3 was defined as the stretch from the second conserved V-encoded cysteine up to the conserved J-encoded phenylalanine. The earlier analysis of fewer than 750 of the donors excluded sequences that lacked an unambiguous match to a single V gene segment. An earlier analysis of 587 of the donors called V segments functional above 56.7% productive rearrangements and segregating when the between-donor standard deviation exceeded 5%. A statistical classification framework was developed to diagnose cytomegalovirus status using the catalog of TCR beta chain sequences. A later analysis assigned V and J genes by comparing TCR nucleotide sequences with IMGT/GENE-DB human TR gene sequences. In a later analysis, CDR3 sequences and most-parsimonious VDJ recombination scenarios were assigned using the TCRdist pipeline. In a later analysis, each TCR beta chain was defined by its CDR3 amino acid sequence together with its V-gene family, and reads without a unique V-gene family were excluded. To address suspected cross-contamination and a sequencing artifact, a later analysis removed a few hundred highly shared, low-generation-probability nucleotide sequences. In a later analysis, a clonal expansion index was calculated for each public chain from normalized within-repertoire ranks of inferred template counts. In a later analysis, generation probabilities were computed using a VDJ recombination model fitted to out-of-frame rearrangements, and the results were checked against IGoR. A later analysis scored TCR-TCR, TCR-HLA and TCR-CMV co-occurrence with hypergeometric tests, applying a repertoire-size bias correction to TCR pairs. A later analysis estimated false discovery rates by permuting HLA or CMV assignments 20 times. In a later analysis, co-occurring TCRs were grouped using DBSCAN, and TCRdist sequence similarity was added for clustering within HLA-allele-positive subsets. Repertoires with fewer than 30,000 or more than 120,000 public chains were left out of co-occurrence clustering, as were a handful of repertoires with anomalous nucleotide sharing. TCRdb retrieved this table from immuneACCESS and kept in-frame rearrangements only. Not all clones are present; in checked studies, unresolved V genes account for under half, and no reason is known for the remainder. The V and J calls and clone size come from that table; D and trimming were worked out from the DNA. Within this sample are about 190,000 clones, with over 60% of them counted one time only. The ten largest make up approximately 2% of the sample.

This receptor was identified in a woman in her 30s in good health and CMV-seropositive. Material: PBMCs.

The nucleotide sequence is given as TGCGCCAGCAGGAGGTCCGGACAGGGTAATGAAAAACTGTTTTTT. Its protein is CASRRSGQGNEKLFF. The rearranged chain carries TRBV10-2 and TRBJ1-4, with 8 bases aligning to TRBD1. Trimming removed 6 bases from V and 4 bases from J; the gene matches leave 7 bases unexplained. Its CDR3 holds 15 amino acids, cysteine through phenylalanine. The CDR3 DNA has 45 bases and is translated from base 1. Based on the germline V gene, the CDR1 and CDR2 sequences are WSHSY and SAAADI.